Shown below are 10 T cell receptor beta chains from a single sample sequenced in a study of glioma-infiltrating T cells after dendritic cell vaccination. Assay used: immunoSEQ multiplex PCR; TCRdb lists only in-frame clones, some missing. The sample holds approximately 99,000 clones; around 80% are singletons and the top ten take 5% to 7%. The time point denotes: after dendritic cell vaccination, including at tumor progression/relapse. The material sequenced was blood, taken after dendritic cell vaccination. Receptors originate from a human donor with glioblastoma.

The rearrangement uses TRBV6-6 and TRBJ1-5; D may be TRBD1 (5 bases). The CDR3 consists of 15 residues. Trimming took 5 bases from V and 3 from J, leaving 14 bases between them. Germline V gene sequence: CDR1 MNHNY, CDR2 SVGAGI (reference sequence). CDR3 amino acids: CASSTPRGNNQPQHF. DNA for the CDR3: TGTGCCAGCAGTACGCCCCGGGGGAACAATCAGCCCCAGCATTTT.

This clone occurred many times. V is TRBV10-3 and J is TRBJ2-1; no clear D. This CDR3 spans 11 amino acids. CDR1 and CDR2 (germline): ENHRY, SYGVKD. Between the trimmed V and J ends, which lost 6 bases and 10 bases, there was a span of 10 bases. CDR3 amino acids: CAIRESWEQFF. The CDR3 DNA reads as TGTGCCATCAGGGAGAGCTGGGAGCAGTTCTTC.

The J gene is TRBJ2-7, the V gene TRBV7-6, with TRBD1 identical over 9 bases. Losses at the gene ends were 0 bases for V and 4 bases for J; bases not matched to a gene: 4. Germline CDR1 and CDR2: SGHVS and FNYEAQ. There are 15 residues in the CDR3. CDR3 in DNA: TGTGCCAGCAGCTTAGCCGGGACAGGGTTATACGAGCAGTACTTC. This encodes CASSLAGTGLYEQYF.

This clone was picked up a small number of times. The chain carries TRBV15 and TRBJ1-5; 7 bases map to TRBD1. Germline CDR1 LNHNV, CDR2 YYDKDF (reference sequence). V lost 4 bases to trimming and J lost 4 bases; unmatched junction nucleotides: 7. This CDR3 has 15 residues. The chain's CDR3 is CATSINRGANQPQHF. In DNA, the CDR3 is TGTGCCACCAGCATCAACAGGGGAGCTAATCAGCCCCAGCATTTT.

V gene TRBV9 combines with J gene TRBJ2-3; no clear D. Germline assignment: CDR1 SGDLS and CDR2 YYNGEE. V shed 0 bases and J shed 0 bases, with 5 bases lying between them. The CDR3 is 14 residues long. The CDR3 protein is CASSVVGSTDTQYF. As DNA, the CDR3 is TGTGCCAGCAGCGTAGTCGGTAGCACAGATACGCAGTATTTT.

The J gene is TRBJ2-2, the V gene TRBV28; TRBD1 agrees at 8 bases. Germline CDR1 and CDR2: MDHEN and SYDVKM. CDR3 length equals 14 residues. The trim removed 2 bases at V and 8 bases at J, leaving 4 bases unmatched. The CDR3 sequence is CASSLGQGLGELFF. CDR3 in DNA: TGTGCCAGCAGTTTAGGACAGGGCTTGGGGGAGCTGTTTTTT.

The J gene is TRBJ2-3, the V gene TRBV5-1; the match to TRBD2 covers 9 bases. The CDR3 covers 16 residues. Looked up from germline, CDR1 is SGHRS and CDR2 is YFSETQ. J lost 2 bases, V lost 4 bases, and 8 bases had no gene match. The CDR3 here is CASSGTSSGYTDTQYF. The CDR3 coding sequence is TGCGCCAGCAGCGGGACTAGCAGCGGGTACACAGATACGCAGTATTTT.

The chain links TRBV5-8 to TRBJ1-1; a possible D gene is TRBD1 (5 bases). CDR1 and CDR2 (germline): SGHTS, YDEGEE. Trimming left V 5 bases short and J 1 base short, with 12 bases between. The CDR3 loop spans 14 amino acids. The CDR3 region has the DNA TGTGCCAGCAGACCAGGGTACTCGAACACTGAAGCTTTCTTT. Amino acid sequence: CASRPGYSNTEAFF.

This chain connects TRBV5-4 to TRBJ2-5; 8 bases match TRBD1. The CDR3 extends over 14 amino acids. The ends lost 3 bases at V and 5 bases at J; junction bases unmatched: 6. Germline V gene lookup returns CDR1 SGHNT and CDR2 YYREEE (reference sequence). The CDR3 spells CASSSRQGTETQYF. The CDR3 DNA follows: TGTGCCAGCAGCTCGCGACAGGGGACGGAGACCCAGTACTTC.

The chain uses TRBV5-1 and TRBJ1-2, with D perhaps TRBD1 (6 bases). This CDR3 comprises 16 residues. The germline CDR1 and CDR2 sequences are SGHRS and YFSETQ. The V gene lost 3 bases and the J gene lost 4 bases, with 19 bases spanning the gap. CDR3 nucleotides: TGCGCCAGCAGCTCCGGGCTGACAGGCCGAACCTATGGCTACACCTTC. Encoded protein: CASSSGLTGRTYGYTF.